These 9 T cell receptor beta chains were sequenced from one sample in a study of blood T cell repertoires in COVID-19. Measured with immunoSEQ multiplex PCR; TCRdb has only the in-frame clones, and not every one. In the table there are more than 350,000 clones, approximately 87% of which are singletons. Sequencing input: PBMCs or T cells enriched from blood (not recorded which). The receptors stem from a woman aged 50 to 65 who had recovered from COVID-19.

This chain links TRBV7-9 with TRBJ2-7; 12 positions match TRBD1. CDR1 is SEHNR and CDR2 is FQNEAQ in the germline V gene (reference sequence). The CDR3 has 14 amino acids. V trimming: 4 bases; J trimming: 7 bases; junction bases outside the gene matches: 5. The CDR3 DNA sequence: TGTGCCAGCAGCTGGGACAGGGGGCAGAGGGAGCAGTACTTC. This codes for CASSWDRGQREQYF. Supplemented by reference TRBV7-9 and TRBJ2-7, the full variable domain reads DTGVSQNPRHKITKRGQNVTFRCDPISEHNRLYWYRQTLGQGPEFLTYFQNEAQLEKSRLLSDRFSAERPKGSFSTLEIQRTEQGDSAMYLCASSWDRGQREQYFGPGTRLTVT.

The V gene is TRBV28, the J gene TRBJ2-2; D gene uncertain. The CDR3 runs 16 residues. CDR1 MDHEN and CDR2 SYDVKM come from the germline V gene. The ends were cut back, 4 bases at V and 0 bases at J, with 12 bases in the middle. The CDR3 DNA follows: TGTGCCAGCAGTTCTGGCGGTGTTGCGAACACCGGGGAGCTGTTTTTT. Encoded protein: CASSSGGVANTGELFF.

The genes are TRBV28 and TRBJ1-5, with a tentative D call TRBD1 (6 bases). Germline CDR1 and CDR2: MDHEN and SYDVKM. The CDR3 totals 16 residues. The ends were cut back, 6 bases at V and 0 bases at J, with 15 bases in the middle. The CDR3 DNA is TGTGCCAGCAGATCGGACAGCTGGTATAGCAATCAGCCCCAGCATTTT. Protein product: CASRSDSWYSNQPQHF.

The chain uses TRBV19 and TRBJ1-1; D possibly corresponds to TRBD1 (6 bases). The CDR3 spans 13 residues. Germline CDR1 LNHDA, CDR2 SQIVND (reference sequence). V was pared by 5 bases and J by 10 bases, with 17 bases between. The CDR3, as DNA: TGTGCCAGTAGTTCGCGGGAGGGACAAAGAGCTTTCTTT. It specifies CASSSREGQRAFF.

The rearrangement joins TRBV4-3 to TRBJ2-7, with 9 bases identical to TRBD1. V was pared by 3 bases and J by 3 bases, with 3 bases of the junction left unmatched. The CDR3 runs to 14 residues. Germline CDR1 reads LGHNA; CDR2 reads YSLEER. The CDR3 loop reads CASSHETGGYEQYF. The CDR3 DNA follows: TGCGCCAGCAGCCATGAGACAGGGGGCTACGAGCAGTACTTC.

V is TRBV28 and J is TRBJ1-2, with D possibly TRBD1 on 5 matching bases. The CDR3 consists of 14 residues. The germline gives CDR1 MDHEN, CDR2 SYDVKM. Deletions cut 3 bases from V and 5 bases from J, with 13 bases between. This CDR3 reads CASSFVDIIYGYTF. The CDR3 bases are TGTGCCAGCAGTTTTGTGGACATTATATATGGCTACACCTTC.

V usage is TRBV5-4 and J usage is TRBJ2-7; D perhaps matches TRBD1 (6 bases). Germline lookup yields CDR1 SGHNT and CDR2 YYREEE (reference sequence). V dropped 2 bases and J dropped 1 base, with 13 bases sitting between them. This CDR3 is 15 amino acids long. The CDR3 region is CASSFDRKQSYEQYF. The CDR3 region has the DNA TGTGCCAGCAGCTTCGACAGGAAACAATCCTACGAGCAGTACTTC. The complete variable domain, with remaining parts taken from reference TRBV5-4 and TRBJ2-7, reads ETGVTQSPTHLIKTRGQQVTLRCSSQSGHNTVSWYQQALGQGPQFIFQYYREEENGRGNFPPRFSGLQFPNYSSELNVNALELDDSALYLCASSFDRKQSYEQYFGPGTRLTVT.

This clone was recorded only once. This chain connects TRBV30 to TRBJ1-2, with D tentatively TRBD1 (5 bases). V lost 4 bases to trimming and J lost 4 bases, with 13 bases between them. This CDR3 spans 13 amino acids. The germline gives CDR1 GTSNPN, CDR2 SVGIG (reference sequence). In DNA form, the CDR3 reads TGTGCCTGGATCTCGGCAGGGCCCTATGGCTACACCTTC. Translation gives CAWISAGPYGYTF. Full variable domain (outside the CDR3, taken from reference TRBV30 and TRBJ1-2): SQTIHQWPATLVQPVGSPLSLECTVEGTSNPNLYWYRQAAGRGLQLLFYSVGIGQISSEVPQNLSASRPQDRQFILSSKKLLLSDSGFYLCAWISAGPYGYTFGSGTRLTVV.

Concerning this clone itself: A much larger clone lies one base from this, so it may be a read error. The CDR3 bases are TGTGCCAGCAGCCAAGACCGGGGGGGCCCAGATACGCAGTATTTT. Translating it yields CASSQDRGGPDTQYF. The V gene is TRBV4-2, the J gene TRBJ2-3; 8 bases fit TRBD2. Germline CDR1 reads LGHNA; CDR2 reads YNFKEQ. This CDR3 contains 15 residues. The V segment lost 0 bases and the J segment 4 bases; nucleotides outside the gene matches: 3.